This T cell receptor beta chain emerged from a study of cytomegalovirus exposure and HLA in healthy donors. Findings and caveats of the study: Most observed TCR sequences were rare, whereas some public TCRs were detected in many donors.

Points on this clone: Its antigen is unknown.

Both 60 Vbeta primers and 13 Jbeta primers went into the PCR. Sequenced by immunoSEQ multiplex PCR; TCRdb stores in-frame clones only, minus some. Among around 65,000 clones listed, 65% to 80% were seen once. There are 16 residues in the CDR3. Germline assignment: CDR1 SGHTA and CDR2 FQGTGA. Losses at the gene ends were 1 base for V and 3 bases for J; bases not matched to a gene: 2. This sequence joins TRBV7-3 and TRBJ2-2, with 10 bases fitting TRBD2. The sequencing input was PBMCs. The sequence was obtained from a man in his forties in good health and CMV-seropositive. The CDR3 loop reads CASSLKAGGYTGELFF. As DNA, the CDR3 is TGTGCCAGCAGCTTAAAAGCGGGAGGGTACACCGGGGAGCTGTTTTTT.